This entry concerns a single T cell receptor (beta chain). The antigen is undetermined. The germline V gene has CDR1 MNHEY and CDR2 SVGAGI. The CDR3 consists of 12 residues. V lost 6 bases and J lost 5, with 10 bases in between. These data come from a study of regulatory dendritic cells for organ transplantation. Generated by immunoSEQ multiplex PCR, the TCRdb table keeps only in-frame clones and is missing some. The table lists several thousand clones, about 67% of them singletons. Overall study findings and caveats: Naive CD4+ and CD8+ repertoires were highly diverse; memory CD8+ was most oligoclonal.

Allogeneic regulatory or mature dendritic cells were co-cultured for about 5 days with CFSE-labeled sorted T cells at 1:10. This TCR came from a human donor in good health. This chain connects TRBV6-5 to TRBJ1-1; the D is unclear. The sample was memory CD4+ T cells from blood cultured with dendritic cells. Subset here: CD45RO+ memory T cells. CDR3 in amino acids: CASSPTKTEAFF. CDR3 coding DNA: TGTGCCAGCAGCCCTACTAAAACTGAAGCTTTCTTT.